This TCR beta chain stems from a study of blood T cell repertoires in COVID-19. Only in-frame clones appear in the TCRdb table, and some are missing; sequencing was by immunoSEQ multiplex PCR. The sample has roughly 400,000 clones; roughly 87% are singletons. V lost 6 bases and J 6 bases, leaving 15 bases between the germline ends. The germline V gene encodes CDR1 MNHEY and CDR2 SVGAGI. This CDR3 contains 15 residues. The chain recombines TRBV6-5 with TRBJ1-6, with D tentatively TRBD1 (6 bases). The TCR sequence derives from a woman in her thirties or forties with acute COVID-19. The sequencing input was PBMCs or T cells enriched from blood (not recorded which). CDR3 DNA: TGTGCCAGCAGAATCGGGCAGGGGTTTAATTCACCCCTCCACTTT. Its protein product is CASRIGQGFNSPLHF.